This entry lists 13 T cell receptor beta chains sequenced from one sample in a study of early T cells in non-severe SARS-CoV-2 infection. TCRdb processed the 5' RACE reads anew with MiXCR; each CDR3 protein has one entry. Of some 28,000 distinct CDR3 sequences listed, roughly 6.1% were seen once; the top ten hold about 5%. Sample: whole blood. The receptors were sampled from an adult who was a healthcare worker with PCR-confirmed SARS-CoV-2 infection or an uninfected control (not recorded which).

This clonotype has at least ten counts. The chain joins TRBV12-3 or TRBV12-4 to TRBJ1-2, with 7 bases matching TRBD1. The CDR3 length is 14 residues. The ends lost 5 bases at V and 2 bases at J; junction bases unmatched: 5. The CDR3 loop reads CASSLDRLNYGYTF. The CDR3 nucleotides are TGTGCCAGCAGTCTGGACAGGCTGAACTATGGCTACACCTTC.

This clonotype has only a few counts. The gene calls are TRBV10-1 and TRBJ2-4; TRBD2 might be the D (6 bases). V was pared by 3 bases and J by 9 bases, with 9 bases between. CDR3 length: 12 residues. Germline CDR1 is WNHNN and CDR2 is SYGVQD (reference sequence). The CDR3 region is CASSDGGGIQYF. The CDR3 region has the DNA TGCGCCAGCAGTGACGGGGGAGGCATTCAGTACTTC.

This clonotype was counted ten times or more. The V and J genes are TRBV6-5 and TRBJ2-2; 9 bases line up with TRBD1. Germline-derived CDR1 and CDR2 are MNHEY and SVGAGI. The CDR3 spans 15 residues. The V and J ends lost 6 bases and 5 bases, in that order; junction bases with no gene match: 7. Here the CDR3 reads CASRKTGGGTGELFF. CDR3 nucleotide sequence: TGTGCCAGCAGGAAGACAGGGGGAGGTACCGGGGAGCTGTTTTTT.

This clonotype was counted many times. This chain connects TRBV29-1 to TRBJ1-1; D not resolved. Trimming took 2 bases from V and 4 from J, leaving 11 bases between them. Germline V lookup: CDR1 SQVTM, CDR2 ANQGSEA. The CDR3 covers 13 residues. DNA for the CDR3: TGCAGCGTTGAAAATACGGTCGCCACTGAAGCTTTCTTT. It yields the protein CSVENTVATEAFF.

At least ten counts were recorded for this clonotype. V and J are TRBV20-1 and TRBJ2-7; D remains ambiguous. V lost 0 bases and J 0 bases, leaving 21 bases between the germline ends. CDR3 length: 18 residues. Germline V gives CDR1 DFQATT, CDR2 SNEGSKA (reference sequence). Written as DNA, the CDR3 is TGCAGTGCTAGAGACCCTTTTGGACGGCGTTCTAGCTCCTACGAGCAGTACTTC. This codes for CSARDPFGRRSSSYEQYF.

This clonotype was seen at least ten times. The chain carries TRBV5-6 and TRBJ2-1, with D tentatively TRBD1 (6 bases). CDR3 length: 15 residues. The ends were cut back, 0 bases at V and 5 bases at J, with 12 bases in the middle. Per germline, CDR1 SGHDT and CDR2 YYEEEE. CDR3 sequence: CASSLAGHYNNEQFF. For the CDR3, the DNA is TGTGCCAGCAGCTTGGCGGGACACTATAACAATGAGCAGTTCTTC.

This clonotype was seen ten or more times. This sequence joins TRBV5-4 and TRBJ2-7, with D maybe TRBD1 (6 bases). Trimming left V 3 bases short and J 2 bases short, with 9 bases between. The CDR3 has 13 amino acids. Germline CDR1 is SGHNT and CDR2 is YYREEE (reference sequence). The CDR3 DNA is TGTGCCAGCAGCTCCTACAGGGCCTACGAGCAGTACTTC. This translates into CASSSYRAYEQYF.

This clonotype was picked up many times. The rearrangement links TRBV28 to TRBJ2-1, with 15 bases that match TRBD2. Germline CDR1 reads MDHEN; CDR2 reads SYDVKM. V lost 1 base and J lost 5; bases outside the gene matches: 6. This CDR3 is built from 18 residues. The CDR3 DNA sequence: TGTGCCAGCAGTTTATTGGGACTAGCGGGAGGCCCGAACAATGAGCAGTTCTTC. Translating gives CASSLLGLAGGPNNEQFF.

This chain connects TRBV10-3 to TRBJ2-3; tentatively, D is TRBD2 (6 bases). Trimming stripped 0 bases from V and 0 bases from J, with 13 bases between. Germline CDR1 and CDR2: ENHRY and SYGVKD. The CDR3 has 17 residues. CDR3 protein: CAISESYSGPSTDTQYF. The CDR3 region has the DNA TGTGCCATCAGTGAGTCGTACAGCGGGCCCAGCACAGATACGCAGTATTTT.

This clonotype has at least ten counts. The CDR3 here is CASTLGVAAYNEQFF. The CDR3, as DNA: TGTGCCAGCACCCTAGGGGTAGCAGCTTACAATGAGCAGTTCTTC. This chain connects TRBV7-9 to TRBJ2-1; D is perhaps TRBD1 (5 bases). Germline V gene lookup returns CDR1 SEHNR and CDR2 FQNEAQ (reference sequence). The germline V and J ends were trimmed by 7 bases and 4 bases, with 17 bases remaining between them. CDR3 length: 15 amino acids.

This clonotype showed up many times. This chain links TRBV5-1 with TRBJ2-5, with 8 bases identical to TRBD2. After removal of 4 bases from V and 2 bases from J, the junction contained 7 bases not matched to a gene. Germline-derived CDR1 and CDR2 are SGHRS and YFSETQ. The CDR3 is made up of 15 amino acids. This CDR3 is CASSTALAEQETQYF. The DNA for the CDR3 is TGCGCCAGCAGCACGGCACTAGCGGAGCAAGAGACCCAGTACTTC.

This clonotype was recorded many times. The genes are TRBV5-4 and TRBJ2-2; D is possibly TRBD1 (5 bases). This CDR3 contains 14 residues. The V gene's germline CDR1 is SGHNT and CDR2 YYREEE (reference sequence). The germline V and J ends were trimmed by 6 bases and 4 bases, with 13 bases remaining between them. The CDR3 nucleotides read TGTGCCAGCATCCAGAAGGGGCCCACCGGGGAGCTGTTTTTT. Protein sequence: CASIQKGPTGELFF.

This clonotype has just a few counts. V usage is TRBV5-1 and J usage is TRBJ2-1; no firm D call. Per germline, CDR1 SGHRS and CDR2 YFSETQ. The germline V and J ends were trimmed by 4 bases and 7 bases, with 18 bases remaining between them. The CDR3 contains 15 residues. The CDR3: CASSAELTNKNEQFF. CDR3 nucleotide sequence: TGCGCCAGCAGCGCTGAACTCACTAATAAGAATGAGCAGTTCTTC. The variable domain in full, with the rest retrieved from reference TRBV5-1 and TRBJ2-1, is KAGVTQTPRYLIKTRGQQVTLSCSPISGHRSVSWYQQTPGQGLQFLFEYFSETQRNKGNFPGRFSGRQFSNSRSEMNVSTLELGDSALYLCASSAELTNKNEQFFGPGTRLTVL.